The subject of this entry is one T cell receptor beta chain. Germline assignment: CDR1 SGHVS and CDR2 FQNEAQ. V lost 4 bases and J lost 0, with 7 bases in between. This CDR3 is 13 amino acids long. The sample belongs to a study of blood T cell repertoires in COVID-19. Study background: T cells, B-cell-depleted T cells, or PBMCs supplied cDNA or gDNA.

As originally analysed: Reference gene primer amplification yielded estimated nucleated cell counts. The repertoire was sequenced with immunoSEQ multiplex PCR; TCRdb's copy has only in-frame clones and lacks some. That table furnishes V, J and clone size, whereas the DNA furnished D and trimming. The sample holds 190,000 or so clones, roughly 89% seen once. The receptor was isolated from a man in his sixties who had recovered from COVID-19. This chain uses TRBV7-8 with TRBJ2-7, with no clear D. Sequenced input: peripheral blood. This chain's CDR3 is CASSSVSSYEQYF. The CDR3 DNA reads as TGTGCCAGCAGCTCCGTGAGCTCCTACGAGCAGTACTTC.